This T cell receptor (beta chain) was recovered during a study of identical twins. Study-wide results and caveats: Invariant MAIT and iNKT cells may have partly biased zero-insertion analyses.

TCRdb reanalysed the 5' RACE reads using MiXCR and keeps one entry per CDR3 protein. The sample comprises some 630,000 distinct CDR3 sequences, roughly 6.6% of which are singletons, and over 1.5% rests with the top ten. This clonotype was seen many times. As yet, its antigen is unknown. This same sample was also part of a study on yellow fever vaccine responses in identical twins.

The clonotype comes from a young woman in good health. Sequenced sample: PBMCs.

This CDR3 is CASRGFETQYF. The DNA of the CDR3 is TGTGCCAGCAGGGGGTTTGAAACCCAGTACTTC. J is TRBJ2-5 and V is TRBV12-3 or TRBV12-4; D is unresolved. The CDR3 covers 11 residues. Trimming removed 6 bases at V and 8 bases at J, with 10 bases between.